Shown below are 25 T cell receptor beta chains from a single sample sequenced in a study of blood T cell repertoires in COVID-19 (dated by TCRdb to the early 2020s). The method was the immunoSEQ multiplex PCR assay. The clones in this table, taken by TCRdb from immuneACCESS, are in-frame only. Not every clone is retained; where verified, under half of the shortfall comes from an unresolved V gene, and the cause of the rest is unknown. Counted in this sample were around 74,000 clones; approximately 90% of them appeared once. In total, the top ten clones hold 4.6% of the sample. Sequenced input: peripheral blood. These receptors originate from a man aged 45 to 65 with active COVID-19.

The chain uses TRBV21-1 and TRBJ2-7; the table's D call, TRBD2, was not checked against the DNA. TRBV21-1 is reported as a pseudogene. This CDR3 region has 16 residues. Here the CDR3 DNA reads TGTGCCAGCAGCAAACATAAAGCGGGAGCGTCCTACGAGCAGTACTTC. Translation gives CASSKHKAGASYEQYF.

Only one count was recorded for this clone. This chain joins TRBV9 and TRBJ2-1, with 7 bases identical to TRBD1. The J segment lost 0 bases and the V segment lost 4 bases, leaving 4 bases of the junction unmatched. Germline-derived CDR1 and CDR2 are SGDLS and YYNGEE. This CDR3 has 15 residues. CDR3 DNA sequence: TGTGCCAGCAGCCCGAGGACAGGCTCCTACAATGAGCAGTTCTTC. Amino acid sequence: CASSPRTGSYNEQFF. Looking up the rest from reference TRBV9 and TRBJ2-1 gives the full variable domain: DSGVTQTPKHLITATGQRVTLRCSPRSGDLSVYWYQQSLDQGLQFLIQYYNGEERAKGNILERFSAQQFPDLHSELNLSSLELGDSALYFCASSPRTGSYNEQFFGPGTRLTVL.

The count of this clone is one. V is TRBV19 and J is TRBJ2-3; TRBD2 aligns across 13 bases. V lost 7 bases to trimming and J lost 6 bases; unmatched junction nucleotides: 7. The CDR3 is made up of 15 amino acids. Per the germline V gene, CDR1 is LNHDA and CDR2 is SQIVND (reference sequence). CDR3 loop: CASTSGTSGADTQYF. In DNA, the CDR3 is TGTGCCAGTACCTCGGGGACTAGCGGGGCGGATACGCAGTATTTT.

This clone was detected once. J is TRBJ2-5 and V is TRBV5-1, with 7 bases aligning to TRBD1. Germline V gene data show CDR1 as SGHRS and CDR2 as YFSETQ. Germline trimming cut 0 bases from V and 5 bases from J; bases unmatched to any gene: 7. The CDR3 loop spans 15 amino acids. The CDR3 sequence: CASSLAGQDRETQYF. CDR3 in DNA: TGCGCCAGCAGCTTGGCCGGACAGGACCGGGAGACCCAGTACTTC.

This clone was recorded only once. Sequence at one end of the junction differs from germline and may be a read error. The chain recombines TRBV11-3 with TRBJ1-2, with D perhaps TRBD1 (5 bases). The CDR3 length is 11 residues. CDR1 is SGHNT and CDR2 is YENEEA in the germline V gene. The CDR3: CASSLGATALF. DNA of the CDR3: TGTGCCAGCAGCTTAGGCGCGACAGCCCTCTTC.

In this sample, this clone turned up once. This chain uses TRBV11-2 with TRBJ2-4, with TRBD2 matching over 13 bases. With 3 bases clipped from V and 8 bases from J, the junction kept 4 bases outside the gene matches. Germline values: CDR1 SGHAT, CDR2 FQNNGV. The CDR3 has 15 residues. This CDR3 is CASSFGLAGVDIQYF. CDR3 nucleotide sequence: TGTGCCAGCAGCTTCGGACTAGCGGGAGTAGACATTCAGTACTTC.

The chain has TRBV5-1 and TRBJ2-5; 11 bases map to TRBD2. Germline V CDR1 and CDR2: SGHRS, YFSETQ. The junction had 7 bases not matched to a gene; V was cut back by 4 bases and J by 5 bases. This CDR3 has 15 amino acids. The CDR3 spells CASSGSGGAGETQYF. The CDR3 coding sequence is TGCGCCAGCAGCGGTAGCGGGGGGGCTGGGGAGACCCAGTACTTC.

This chain joins TRBV6-5 and TRBJ1-4; TRBD1 matches 10 bases. V shed 6 bases and J 5 bases; nucleotides not matched to a gene: 6. CDR1 is MNHEY, CDR2 SVGAGI, per germline. This CDR3 spans 15 amino acids. The DNA for the CDR3 is TGTGCCAGCAGGCCCGGGGACAGGGGAAATGAAAAACTGTTTTTT. Translated, it gives CASRPGDRGNEKLFF.

This clone was seen only once. The V gene is TRBV18, the J gene TRBJ2-1, with no clear D. The germline V gene has CDR1 KGHSH and CDR2 LQKENI. The germline V and J ends were trimmed by 3 bases and 6 bases, with 9 bases remaining between them. CDR3 size: 13 residues. Here the CDR3 DNA reads TGTGCCAGCTCACCTTCCAGAAGCAATGAGCAGTTCTTC. Protein sequence: CASSPSRSNEQFF.

V is TRBV28 and J is TRBJ2-2; D gene unclear. The CDR3 length is 14 residues. The ends were cut back, 2 bases at V and 2 bases at J, with 6 bases in the middle. Germline V lookup: CDR1 MDHEN, CDR2 SYDVKM. The CDR3 protein is CASSLALNTGELFF. The CDR3 DNA reads as TGTGCCAGCAGTTTAGCTCTAAACACCGGGGAGCTGTTTTTT. Using reference TRBV28 and TRBJ2-2 for the parts outside the CDR3, the full variable domain is DVKVTQSSRYLVKRTGEKVFLECVQDMDHENMFWYRQDPGLGLRLIYFSYDVKMKEKGDIPEGYSVSREKKERFSLILESASTNQTSMYLCASSLALNTGELFFGEGSRLTVL.

The chain is built from TRBV19 and TRBJ1-1; TRBD1 might be the D (5 bases). Trimming left V 5 bases short and J 2 bases short, with 21 bases between. This CDR3 is built from 17 residues. Germline CDR1 is LNHDA and CDR2 is SQIVND (reference sequence). The CDR3 sequence: CASSRTGEGTGNTEAFF. Written as DNA, the CDR3 is TGTGCCAGTAGTCGGACGGGGGAGGGGACGGGAAACACTGAAGCTTTCTTT.

The chain links TRBV7-9 to TRBJ2-1, with 7 bases fitting TRBD1. The germline V gene has CDR1 SEHNR and CDR2 FQNEAQ (reference sequence). The CDR3 sequence is 15 residues long. V lost 5 bases to trimming and J lost 4 bases; unmatched junction nucleotides: 8. This CDR3 is CASSLTGYMYNEQFF. In DNA, the CDR3 is TGTGCCAGCAGCCTGACAGGGTATATGTACAATGAGCAGTTCTTC.

The chain carries TRBV6-5 and TRBJ1-2, with D perhaps matching TRBD1 (5 bases). Germline CDR1 and CDR2: MNHEY and SVGAGI. The CDR3 sequence is 13 residues long. Trimming stripped 6 bases from V and 4 bases from J, with 12 bases between. The CDR3 DNA follows: TGTGCCAGCAGAACAGGTGAATCCTATGGCTACACCTTC. Protein sequence: CASRTGESYGYTF.

A single count supports this clone. This sequence joins TRBV5-1 and TRBJ2-7; D not resolved. The CDR3 has 16 amino acids. The V and J ends lost 0 bases and 1 base respectively, with 14 bases between them. In germline, CDR1 is SGHRS, CDR2 YFSETQ. CDR3 residues: CASSLASSLRSYEQYF. The CDR3 DNA reads TGCGCCAGCAGCTTGGCTTCCAGTCTGAGGTCCTACGAGCAGTACTTC.

V is TRBV5-1 and J is TRBJ2-2, with TRBD1 matching 7 bases. The V gene end was trimmed by 3 bases and the J gene end by 9 bases; junction bases not matched to a gene: 11. This CDR3 comprises 15 residues. CDR1 is SGHRS and CDR2 is YFSETQ in the germline V gene. CDR3 coding DNA: TGCGCCAGCAGCTCTGACGGGACAGTGAGACGGGAGCTGTTTTTT. Amino acids: CASSSDGTVRRELFF.

This clone is a singleton in its sample. The rearrangement links TRBV7-9 to TRBJ2-1; unclear D gene. V was cut by 1 base and J by 6 bases, with 19 bases left in between. The CDR3 runs 17 residues. CDR1 is SEHNR and CDR2 is FQNEAQ in the germline V gene (reference sequence). The chain's CDR3 is CASSLELRQPPSNEQFF. The DNA of the CDR3 is TGTGCCAGCAGCTTAGAGTTACGACAACCCCCCAGCAATGAGCAGTTCTTC.

V and J are TRBV19 and TRBJ1-5; TRBD1 agrees at 11 bases. The V gene end was trimmed by 3 bases and the J gene end by 6 bases; junction bases not matched to a gene: 4. CDR3 length: 15 residues. Per germline, CDR1 LNHDA and CDR2 SQIVND (reference sequence). The CDR3 reads CASSIGQGAVQPQHF. The CDR3 DNA sequence: TGTGCCAGTAGTATTGGACAGGGGGCCGTTCAGCCCCAGCATTTT.

V gene TRBV5-8 combines with J gene TRBJ1-1; weak D call: TRBD1 (6 bases). The CDR3 spans 18 residues. Germline V gene sequence: CDR1 SGHTS, CDR2 YDEGEE. V dropped 3 bases and J dropped 0 bases, with 21 bases sitting between them. Here the CDR3 reads CASSSPLKMTGMNTEAFF. The CDR3 bases are TGTGCCAGCAGCTCCCCCCTTAAAATGACAGGCATGAACACTGAAGCTTTCTTT.

This clone was seen a handful of times. Other DNA sequences within the sample encode an identical CDR3. The J gene is TRBJ2-3, the V gene TRBV7-2; 7 bases fit TRBD1. The length of the CDR3 is 15 residues. Germline CDR1 is SGHTA and CDR2 is FQGNSA. J was trimmed by 2 bases and V by 5 bases; bases with no gene match: 7. The CDR3 sequence is CASSPRTGYTDTQYF. CDR3 nucleotide sequence: TGTGCCAGCAGCCCCAGGACAGGCTACACAGATACGCAGTATTTT.

This clone was seen only a few times. V usage is TRBV4-1 and J usage is TRBJ1-5; 9 bases match TRBD1. The ends lost 1 base at V and 4 bases at J; junction bases unmatched: 2. This CDR3 has 15 amino acids. Per the germline V gene, CDR1 is MGHRA and CDR2 is YSYEKL. The CDR3: CASSQAGTGNQPQHF. CDR3 DNA: TGCGCCAGCAGCCAAGCCGGGACAGGGAATCAGCCCCAGCATTTT.

This clone was detected only once. V and J are TRBV6-2 or TRBV6-3 and TRBJ2-5, with D unclear. CDR3 length: 15 residues. V was clipped by 6 bases and J by 5 bases, with 19 bases between them. Germline assignment: CDR1 MNHEY and CDR2 SVGEGT. CDR3 protein: CASSLQASASETQYF. The CDR3 coding sequence is TGTGCCAGCAGCCTCCAAGCCTCTGCTAGTGAGACCCAGTACTTC.

Here the CDR3 reads CASGGGSGNQPQHF. Here the CDR3 DNA reads TGTGCCAGCGGGGGGGGCTCGGGCAATCAGCCCCAGCATTTT. This chain connects TRBV6-4 to TRBJ1-5; TRBD1 might be the D (6 bases). Germline V CDR1 and CDR2: MRHNA, SNTAGT. V lost 8 bases and J lost 2, with 13 bases in between. The CDR3 sequence is 14 residues long.

This clone was seen a single time. The missing conserved phenylalanine or tryptophan at the end of this CDR3 makes a read error likely. Because the CDR3's place on the DNA is in doubt, the DNA is left out and the CDR3 is given as listed by TCRdb. CDR3 sequence: CASSFTGDGDSAR. V usage is TRBV2 and J usage is TRBJ2-7; TRBD1, the D gene given by the table, was not confirmed from the DNA. Ends included, the CDR3 has 13 residues. The germline CDR1 and CDR2 sequences are SNHLY and FYNNEI.

This clone has a single count. V usage is TRBV6-5 and J usage is TRBJ1-2; 9 bases map to TRBD1. The CDR3 consists of 13 residues. V shed 9 bases, J shed 3 bases, and the junction held 5 bases outside the gene matches. Germline V gene data show CDR1 as MNHEY and CDR2 as SVGAGI. This chain's CDR3 is CASLTGGHYGYTF. DNA of the CDR3: TGTGCCAGTTTAACAGGGGGCCACTATGGCTACACCTTC.

The gene calls are TRBV6-5 and TRBJ2-7; D is possibly TRBD2 (6 bases). The CDR3 totals 11 residues. Germline V lookup: CDR1 MNHEY, CDR2 SVGAGI. V was clipped by 5 bases and J by 7 bases, with 9 bases between them. Written as DNA, the CDR3 is TGTGCCAGCAGTCTTGCGGGGGAGCAGTACTTC. This codes for CASSLAGEQYF.